This T cell receptor beta chain originates from a study of OX40 agonist ivuxolimab in advanced cancers. TCRdb's copy holds only in-frame clones and misses some; the assay was immunoSEQ multiplex PCR. Here the sample spans around 70,000 clones, roughly 88% being singletons. The table lists this clone with a few counts. Its specificity is not known. Findings and caveats of the study: Certain nonresponding patients likewise had low normalized T-cell clonal expansion.

This CDR3 is built from 18 residues. Germline CDR1 and CDR2: SGHTA and FQGTGA. The J segment lost 5 bases and the V segment lost 4 bases, leaving 8 bases of the junction unmatched. The sequence was collected from an adult with an advanced solid tumor such as melanoma, head and neck, liver or kidney cancer. V and J are TRBV7-3 and TRBJ2-1, with TRBD2 identical over 16 bases. The sequences come from CD4+ or CD8+ T cells sorted from blood, collected in a trial of the OX40 agonist ivuxolimab. CDR3 sequence reads: CASSSGTSGGALHNEQFF. The DNA of the CDR3 is TGTGCCAGCAGCTCTGGGACTAGCGGGGGGGCCCTCCACAATGAGCAGTTCTTC.